This entry concerns a single T cell receptor beta chain. One end of the junction varies from germline; a read error may be responsible. Germline CDR1 MDHEN, CDR2 SYDVKM. The CDR3 spans 16 residues. The record originates from a study of tumor T cells in aggressive B-cell lymphoma. Sequencing used immunoSEQ multiplex PCR; TCRdb keeps in-frame clones, though not all of them. There are about 5,600 clones in the sample; approximately 86% occur only once, and about 3% lies in the top ten. The chain couples TRBV28 to TRBJ2-2; the match to TRBD1 covers 7 bases. Sequenced material: tumor tissue. This TCR was recovered from an adult with diffuse large B cell lymphoma. In DNA form, the CDR3 reads TGTGCCAGCAGCCGCACAGGGGCAGCGAATACCGGGGAGCTGTTTTTT. It yields the protein CASSRTGAANTGELFF.